This T cell receptor (beta chain) was sequenced during a study of cytomegalovirus exposure and HLA in healthy donors (dated by TCRdb to the late 2010s). Context from the whole study: The roughly 700 repertoires of the first cohort and the roughly 110 validation repertoires were produced on the same platform, according to a later analysis. The study was designed to test whether signatures of past pathogen exposure could be identified by cataloging public T cell receptors. Besides the first cohort of roughly 700 subjects, a separate validation cohort made up of over a hundred different subjects was used. The study combined high-throughput TCR immunosequencing, statistical association of individual TCRs with disease status, and machine learning to predict cytomegalovirus infection status.

Regarding this clone: The clone's antigen remains unknown. Base qualities are not provided; no much larger clone lies one nucleotide away.

Study-level results and caveats: The study listed 164 TCR beta chains as associated with cytomegalovirus. It was suggested by the authors that the approach could potentially be generalized to other disease states and immunological phenotypes. A few of the identified cytomegalovirus-associated TCR beta chains were confirmed in vitro to be specific for cytomegalovirus antigens. In both the original and validation cohorts, the classifier was reported to diagnose cytomegalovirus status with high specificity and sensitivity. While some public TCRs were present in many individuals, most TCR sequences turned up only very rarely across donors. A later analysis lacked HLA typing for the validation cohort, so it scored co-occurrence in that cohort across all 110 or so repertoires. In a later analysis, TCRs clustered in the first cohort were found to also tend to co-occur in the roughly 110 validation repertoires, with approximately 95% of cluster scores above 0.

The library was obtained by the immunoSEQ multiplex PCR assay. Per the source publication's procedure: A statistical classification framework was developed to diagnose cytomegalovirus status using the catalog of TCR beta chain sequences. Held by TCRdb, this immuneACCESS table contains in-frame sequences only and omits some clones. Under half of the omission traces to an unresolved V gene where checked; the cause of the rest is unknown. That table is the source of V, J and clone size, and D and trimming were worked out from the DNA. The sample table records 130,000 to 150,000 clones; almost 90% of these occur just once. The ten largest make up approximately 8.5% of the sample. Donors formed part of the validation cohort, which comprised about 130 subjects and was distinct from the first cohort of under 850 subjects. Trimming accounts for 6 bases at V and 6 bases at J, while the number of junction bases matched to no gene is 4. The cysteine opens and the phenylalanine closes a CDR3 of 12 amino acids. Left in the record is the CDR3 DNA by itself, 36 bases read in frame from the first base. CDR1 MDHEN and CDR2 SYDVKM were looked up in the germline V gene.

The chain is assembled from TRBV28 and TRBJ1-1, and 7 junctional nucleotides match TRBD1. Sequencing was done on a sample of PBMCs. The clonotype comes from a woman between 18 and 29 years old in good health and CMV-seropositive. In nucleotides, the sequence is TGTGCCAGCAGCCTCGACAGGGCTGAAGCTTTCTTT. This codes for CASSLDRAEAFF.